This T cell receptor beta chain comes out of a study of blood T cell repertoires in COVID-19. Turning to the study itself: From the United States, Italy and Spain came samples of acute and convalescent COVID-19. PBMCs, B-cell-depleted T cells, or T cells were the source of the cDNA or gDNA that made up the material.

Under the authors' procedure: Reference gene primer amplification yielded estimated nucleated cell counts. Method: immunoSEQ multiplex PCR; TCRdb's copy keeps in-frame clones and lacks some. Clone size and the V and J calls come from that table; the DNA yielded D and trimming. The sample shows 55,000 to 90,000 clones, approximately 84% of them seen only once. Sequenced sample: peripheral blood. This receptor was identified in a woman aged 55-70 years with acute or convalescent COVID-19.

DNA of the CDR3: TGTGCCAGCAGCAAAGCCCGGTCACAGGGGGCGTGTGTTTACTATAATTCACCCCTCCACTTT. Protein sequence: CASSKARSQGACVYYNSPLHF. The chain carries TRBV21-1 and TRBJ1-6; the D segment call TRBD1 is taken from the table without a DNA check. TRBV21-1 is tagged as a pseudogene. CDR3 size: 21 residues.